This TCR beta chain is drawn from a study of blood T cells in healthy people across ages. Ten milliliters of peripheral blood were drawn from each donor into EDTA-treated tubes. This clonotype was seen only a few times. The CDR3 contains 16 residues. Germline CDR1 reads MNHNY; CDR2 reads SVGAGI (reference sequence). J lost 11 bases, V lost 7 bases, and 18 bases had no gene match. It was with a sample-barcoded 5' primer and a J-beta primer mix that a second PCR of about 6 to 12 cycles was run. TCRdb ran MiXCR on the 5' RACE reads and lists one entry per CDR3 protein. The repertoire has over 1.5 million distinct CDR3 sequences, approximately 50% of them found once; the top ten carry approximately 2%.

The chain combines TRBV6-6 with TRBJ2-1, with TRBD1 identical over 9 bases. The specimen was blood. The sequence was collected from a woman aged 40 to 50 in good health. The CDR3 loop is CASIKYRDRVENQQFF. CDR3 bases: TGTGCCAGCATTAAATATCGGGACAGGGTGGAAAATCAGCAGTTCTTC.